This note documents a single TCR beta chain sequence. What it binds is unknown. Profiled with immunoSEQ multiplex PCR; TCRdb holds only in-frame clones, not every one. The sample has approximately 100,000 clones; around 89% are singletons. The entry originates in a study of PD-1 blockade in classical Hodgkin lymphoma. Study in general: Patients were administered nivolumab (3 mg/kg intravenously) every 2 weeks. Study results and caveats: Lower baseline TCR diversity was reported for newly diagnosed patients than for healthy donors. The study found complete responders had baseline diversity similar to newly diagnosed patients. Compared with baseline, CD4+ but not CD8+ TCR diversity had risen significantly by C4D1.

The CDR3 has 14 amino acids. The germline CDR1 and CDR2 sequences are SEHNR and FQNEAQ (reference sequence). V was pared by 6 bases and J by 3 bases, with 9 bases between. Brentuximab vedotin exposure varied among the patients, all of whom had relapsed after autologous stem cell transplantation. The chain joins TRBV7-9 to TRBJ1-6; D unclear. The sequence was collected from a human donor with classical Hodgkin lymphoma. This sample comprised peripheral blood mononuclear cells (PBMCs), obtained before the second cycle of nivolumab. The CDR3 coding sequence is TGTGCCAGCAGATCGAAGGTCTATAATTCACCCCTCCACTTT. Residues: CASRSKVYNSPLHF.